This paragraph covers one T cell receptor (beta chain) sequence. Antigen unknown. Germline values: CDR1 GTSNPN, CDR2 SVGIG (reference sequence). Trimming removed 3 bases at V and 6 bases at J, with 17 bases between. The CDR3 spans 15 residues. What was sequenced were expressed TCRB transcripts, since all of the isolated RNA had been reverse transcribed. The method was immunoSEQ multiplex PCR; TCRdb's version includes in-frame clones alone and lacks a portion of them. The sample yields 300,000 to 400,000 clones, approximately 13% seen once. The data are from a study of beta chain features in type 1 diabetes. Study-level findings and limits: When Type 1 diabetes patients were examined, their TCRB CDR3s proved moderately but significantly shorter in all four CD4+ subsets.

The sample taken for sequencing was naive CD4+ T cells from blood. The V and J genes are TRBV30 and TRBJ2-2, with TRBD2 as a possible D gene (5 bases). The receptor comes from a woman under 30 with type 1 diabetes. CDR3: CAWRRRQLSAGELFF. The CDR3 nucleotides are TGTGCCTGGAGGCGGAGGCAACTTTCAGCCGGGGAGCTGTTTTTT.